These T cell receptor beta chains were read from a single sample in a study of CD8+CD57+ T cells in acquired aplastic anemia. A single record per CDR3 protein comes from TCRdb applying MiXCR to the reads. The table lists around 230,000 distinct CDR3 sequences, approximately 57% of them singletons. The sample comprised sorted CD4+, CD8+, or CD8+CD57+ T cells (not recorded which) from PBMCs. The receptors stem from a human donor in good health. Both conserved end residues are part of each CDR3. Each record gives: D gene, J gene, clone size, V gene, CDR3 DNA, CDR3 protein. D genes are given only for firm matches. Clone size is stated in some rows and not others, as once, few, many or a class when expanded.

NA	TRBJ2-2	many	TRBV9	TGTGCCAGCAGCGTACACACCTCGAACACCGGGGAGCTGTTTTTT	CASSVHTSNTGELFF
TRBD2	TRBJ2-7	few	TRBV29-1	TGCAGCGTTGGAGGGACTAGCGGGAGGGCCCGCGAGCAGTACTTC	CSVGGTSGRAREQYF
NA	TRBJ1-1	NA	TRBV15	TGTGCCACCAGCAGAGACAGGGCTACCGGGACTGAAGCTTTCTTT	CATSRDRATGTEAFF
NA	TRBJ2-3	NA	TRBV7-6	TGTGCCAGCAGCAGATGGACCACAGATACGCAGTATTTT	CASSRWTTDTQYF
TRBD1	TRBJ2-7	NA	TRBV6-1	TGTGCCAGCAGTGAAGGGGCAGGGGGCTACGAGCAGTACTTC	CASSEGAGGYEQYF
TRBD1	TRBJ2-7	many	TRBV20-1	TGCAGTGCTACCGGGACAGCGACCTACGAGCAGTACTTC	CSATGTATYEQYF
NA	TRBJ2-1	few	TRBV6-4	TGTGCCAGCAGTGCAAGAGCTGGCTCCTACAATGAGCAGTTCTTC	CASSARAGSYNEQFF
NA	TRBJ2-7	many	TRBV4-1	TGCGCCAGCAGCCAAGAAGACAGGAACGAGCAGTACTTC	CASSQEDRNEQYF
NA	TRBJ2-1	NA	TRBV29-1	TGCAGCGTTGGGACGGGCTCCTACAATGAGCAGTTCTTC	CSVGTGSYNEQFF
NA	TRBJ2-7	NA	TRBV20-1	TGCAGTGCTAGAGGGGGTCTGCAGGAGCAGTACTTC	CSARGGLQEQYF
NA	TRBJ2-7	many	TRBV5-8	TGTGCCAGCAGCCCCCCCTCGGGCGAGCAGTACTTC	CASSPPSGEQYF
NA	TRBJ2-2	many	TRBV30	TGTGCCTGGAGCCACACCGGGGAGCTGTTTTTT	CAWSHTGELFF
NA	TRBJ2-5	once	TRBV14	TGTGCCAGCAGCCAAAACCTGGGAGAGACCCAGTACTTC	CASSQNLGETQYF
NA	TRBJ1-1	NA	TRBV9	TGTGCCAGCAGAGAACTCACTGAAGCTTTCTTT	CASRELTEAFF
TRBD1	TRBJ1-6	NA	TRBV7-3	TGTGCCAGCAGCTTAGGGGCAGGGGGCCAGGGATCACCCCTCCACTTT	CASSLGAGGQGSPLHF
TRBD1	TRBJ2-3	NA	TRBV10-1	TGCGTTAAGGGGGCCCGACGAAATACGCAGTATTTT	CVKGARRNTQYF
NA	TRBJ2-1	NA	TRBV7-6	TGTGCCAGCAGCCCTCCAGTGGAGAACAATGAGCAGTTCTTC	CASSPPVENNEQFF
NA	TRBJ1-2	many	TRBV12-3/TRBV12-4	TGTGCCAGCAGTTTATGGCCTTATGGCTGCACCTTC	CASSLWPYGCTF
NA	TRBJ1-2	NA	TRBV18	TGTGCCAGCTCACCAATACAGGGAAGAGATGGCTACACCTTC	CASSPIQGRDGYTF
NA	TRBJ1-2	NA	TRBV20-1	TGCAGTGCTAGCCCCCAGGGGCAATATGGCTACACCTTC	CSASPQGQYGYTF
TRBD2	TRBJ2-5	few	TRBV7-9	TGTGCCAGCAGCCCATTAGCGGGAGGAATAGAGACCCAGTACTTC	CASSPLAGGIETQYF
NA	TRBJ1-5	NA	TRBV30	TGTGCCTGGAGTCCCAGAGATTATAGCAATCAGCCCCAGCATTTT	CAWSPRDYSNQPQHF
NA	TRBJ2-7	NA	TRBV7-2	TGTGCCAGCAGCCCCTCACGACCAAATAGAGGCTACGAGCAGTACTTC	CASSPSRPNRGYEQYF
TRBD2	TRBJ2-3	NA	TRBV29-1	TGCAGCGTTGTGGGGGTGGTAGCGGGAGTTGCGCAGTATTTT	CSVVGVVAGVAQYF
TRBD1	TRBJ2-7	NA	TRBV9	TGTGCCAGCACCACCGGGACAGGAGGCGAGCAGTACTTC	CASTTGTGGEQYF
NA	TRBJ1-2	NA	TRBV7-8	TGTGCCAGCAGCGGGGGATTACAGTATGGCTACACCTTC	CASSGGLQYGYTF
NA	TRBJ2-2	NA	TRBV9	TGTGCCAGCACACTCTACGGGGACACCGGGGAGCTGGCTTTT	CASTLYGDTGELAF
TRBD1	TRBJ1-2	NA	TRBV20-1	TGCAGTGCAAGACAGGGGTCCTATGGCTACACCTTC	CSARQGSYGYTF
NA	TRBJ2-3	NA	TRBV7-2	TGTGCCAGTAGCTCCGCCTATAGCAGGGTCGATACGCAGTATTTT	CASSSAYSRVDTQYF
NA	TRBJ1-3	NA	TRBV6-5	TGTGCCAGCAGTGAAGCAGGGCAGAGAAACACCATATATTTT	CASSEAGQRNTIYF
NA	TRBJ2-7	NA	TRBV29-1	TGCAGCGGTCTCTCAGGTCTCGAGCAGTACTTC	CSGLSGLEQYF
NA	TRBJ2-1	many	TRBV4-3	TGCGCCAGCAGCCAAGACAGCTCCTACAATGAGCAGTTCTTC	CASSQDSSYNEQFF
TRBD2	TRBJ2-5	NA	TRBV7-9	TGTGCCAGCAGCTCCCCTAGCGGGGGGGCGAAGACCCAGTACTTC	CASSSPSGGAKTQYF
NA	TRBJ2-3	NA	TRBV6-2/TRBV6-3	TGTGCCAGCAGTCCCGGGTGGGGAGACTACCGGGCAGATACGCAGTATTTT	CASSPGWGDYRADTQYF
TRBD2	TRBJ2-1	NA	TRBV6-1	TGTGCCAGCAGTGAAGGACTAGCGGTGTACGATGAGCAGTTCTTC	CASSEGLAVYDEQFF
TRBD2	TRBJ2-7	NA	TRBV7-2	TGTGCCAGCAGCCAGGGACTAGCGGATACCTACGAGCAGTACTTC	CASSQGLADTYEQYF
TRBD2	TRBJ2-7	NA	TRBV29-1	TGCAGCGTTGTAGCGGGAGCCGGGGAGCAGTACTTC	CSVVAGAGEQYF
NA	TRBJ2-7	NA	TRBV19	TGCGCCAGCAAGGAGGGGGCGGGAGGCGAGCAGTACTTC	CASKEGAGGEQYF
TRBD1	TRBJ2-7	NA	TRBV29-1	TGCAGCCAAGGACAGGAAAACTACGAGCAGTACTTC	CSQGQENYEQYF
NA	TRBJ2-5	many	TRBV11-1	TGTGCCAGCAGCCCCGAACCCCTCTCAGCGCAAGAGACCCAGTACTTC	CASSPEPLSAQETQYF
NA	TRBJ2-7	many	TRBV20-1	TGCAGTGCGACGAGCGCGAACACCTACGAGCAGTACTTC	CSATSANTYEQYF
TRBD2	TRBJ2-1	few	TRBV27	TGTGCCAGCACCGTACTAGCGGGGGGGGACAATGAGCAGTTCTTC	CASTVLAGGDNEQFF
NA	TRBJ2-3	once	TRBV29-1	TGCAGCGTTGAAGGAGGGACTCCCCCCCCGGCTACGCAGTATTTT	CSVEGGTPPPATQYF
NA	TRBJ2-5	NA	TRBV10-2	TGCGCCAGCACCATAGGGGGGGTCAAGACCCAGTACTTC	CASTIGGVKTQYF
NA	TRBJ2-3	NA	TRBV19	TGTGCCAGTAGTAATTTGGGTACAGATACGCAGTATTTT	CASSNLGTDTQYF
NA	TRBJ2-1	NA	TRBV10-3	TGTGCCATCAGTGAGGGGTCTAGTGGGACTTACAATGAGCAGTTCTTC	CAISEGSSGTYNEQFF
NA	TRBJ2-1	NA	TRBV11-3	TGTGCCAGCAGCCAGGGGGGAGGCAATGCCTACAATGAGCAGTTCTTC	CASSQGGGNAYNEQFF
NA	TRBJ2-2	NA	TRBV7-3	TGTGCCAGCATCCCAGGGGGGAGCGGGGAGCTGTTTTTT	CASIPGGSGELFF
TRBD2	TRBJ2-1	NA	TRBV19	TGTGCCAGTAGTAGGGCGGGGGGCGATGAGCAGTTCTTC	CASSRAGGDEQFF
NA	TRBJ1-5	few	TRBV2	TGTGCCAGCAGTGGACCGAATAGCAATCAGCCCCAGCATTTT	CASSGPNSNQPQHF
NA	TRBJ2-2	once	TRBV9	TGTGCCAGCAGCGTAGGTCTGGGTCCGAACACCGGGGAGCTGTTTTTT	CASSVGLGPNTGELFF
TRBD1	TRBJ2-1	NA	TRBV19	TGTGCCACCTCCGGGACAGCCAAATACAATGAGCAGTTCTTC	CATSGTAKYNEQFF
NA	TRBJ1-2	NA	TRBV7-9	TGTGCCAGCAGCTTGAACGAGGGTTTGGGCTATGGCTACACCTTC	CASSLNEGLGYGYTF
NA	TRBJ2-2	NA	TRBV20-1	TGCAGTGCTAGGGATACAGGGACCCCCGGGGAGCTGTTTTTT	CSARDTGTPGELFF
NA	TRBJ2-7	few	TRBV7-8	TGTGCCAGCAGCTTGTCTAGGGGCAAGATTCCCTACGAGCAGTACTTC	CASSLSRGKIPYEQYF
NA	TRBJ2-3	NA	TRBV7-3	TGTGCCAACAGCCTCAGGGAGCGAGATACGCAGTATTTT	CANSLRERDTQYF
TRBD2	TRBJ2-3	many	TRBV9	TGTGCCAGCAGCGATTCGCTAGCGGCCCCCACAGATACGCAGTATTTT	CASSDSLAAPTDTQYF
TRBD2	TRBJ2-1	NA	TRBV30	TGTGCCTGGAGGAGCGGGATGTCCTACAATGAGCAGTTCTTC	CAWRSGMSYNEQFF
NA	TRBJ2-4	NA	TRBV5-8	TGTGCCAGTAGTATGGGACTAGCCAAAAACATTCAGTACTTC	CASSMGLAKNIQYF
TRBD1	TRBJ1-5	many	TRBV4-1	TGCGCCAGCAGCCACCCGGGACAGGGCAAATGGCCCCAGCATTTT	CASSHPGQGKWPQHF